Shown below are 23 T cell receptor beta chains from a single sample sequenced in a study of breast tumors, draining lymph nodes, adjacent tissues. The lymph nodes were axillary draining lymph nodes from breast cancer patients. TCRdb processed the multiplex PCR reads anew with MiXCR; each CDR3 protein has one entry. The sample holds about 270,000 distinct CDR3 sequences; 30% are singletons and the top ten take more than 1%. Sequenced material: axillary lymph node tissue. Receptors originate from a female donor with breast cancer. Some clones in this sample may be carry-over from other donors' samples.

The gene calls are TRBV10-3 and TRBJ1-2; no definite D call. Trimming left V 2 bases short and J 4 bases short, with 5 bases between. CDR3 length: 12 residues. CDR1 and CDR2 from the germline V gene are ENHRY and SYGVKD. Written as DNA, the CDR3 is TGTGCCATCAGTGAGGGCTTCTATGGCTACACCTTC. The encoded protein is CAISEGFYGYTF.

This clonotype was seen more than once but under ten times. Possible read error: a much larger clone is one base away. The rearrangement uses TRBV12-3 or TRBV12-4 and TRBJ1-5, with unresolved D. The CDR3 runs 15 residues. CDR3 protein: CASSLGDRAWQPQRF. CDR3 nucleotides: TGTGCCAGCAGTTTAGGGGATAGGGCATGGCAGCCCCAGCGTTTT.

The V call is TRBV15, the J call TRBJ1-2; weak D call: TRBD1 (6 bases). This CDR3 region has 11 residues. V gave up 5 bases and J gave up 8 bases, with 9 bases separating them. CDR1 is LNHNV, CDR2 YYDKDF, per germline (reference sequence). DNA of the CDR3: TGTGCCACCAGCGGGGGCAAAGGCTACACCTTC. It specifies CATSGGKGYTF. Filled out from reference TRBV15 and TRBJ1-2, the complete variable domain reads DAMVIQNPRYQVTQFGKPVTLSCSQTLNHNVMYWYQQKSSQAPKLLFHYYDKDFNNEADTPDNFQSRRPNTSFCFLDIRSPGLGDTAMYLCATSGGKGYTFGSGTRLTVV.

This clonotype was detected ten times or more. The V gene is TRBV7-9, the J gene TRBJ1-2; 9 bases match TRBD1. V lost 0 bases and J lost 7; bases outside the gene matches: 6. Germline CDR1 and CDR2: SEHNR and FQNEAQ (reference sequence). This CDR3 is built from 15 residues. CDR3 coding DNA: TGTGCCAGCAGCTTAGCCGGGACAGGGAATATTGGCTACACCTTC. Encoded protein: CASSLAGTGNIGYTF.

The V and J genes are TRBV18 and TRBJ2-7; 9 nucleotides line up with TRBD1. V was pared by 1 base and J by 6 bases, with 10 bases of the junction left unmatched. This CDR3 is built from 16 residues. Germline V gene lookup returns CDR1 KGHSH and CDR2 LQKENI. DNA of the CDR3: TGTGCCAGCTCACCACTTGCCTCCACAGGGGGCATCGAGCAGTACTTC. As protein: CASSPLASTGGIEQYF.

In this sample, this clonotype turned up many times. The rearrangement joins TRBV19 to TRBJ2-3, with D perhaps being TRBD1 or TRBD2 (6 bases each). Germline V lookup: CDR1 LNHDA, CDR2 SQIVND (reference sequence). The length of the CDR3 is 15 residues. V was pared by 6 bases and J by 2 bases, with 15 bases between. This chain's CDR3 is CASSAGGGPTDTQYF. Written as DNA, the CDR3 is TGTGCCAGTAGCGCCGGAGGGGGGCCCACAGATACGCAGTATTTT.

The CDR3 nucleotides read TGTGCCAGCACCCCCTTGAACACCGGGGAGCTGTTTTTT. Its translation: CASTPLNTGELFF. The rearrangement links TRBV25-1 to TRBJ2-2; the D is unclear. Trimming took 7 bases from V and 1 from J, leaving 7 bases between them. The germline CDR1 and CDR2 sequences are MGHDK and SYGVNS. The CDR3 runs 13 residues. Complete variable domain (other parts from reference TRBV25-1 and TRBJ2-2): EADIYQTPRYLVIGTGKKITLECSQTMGHDKMYWYQQDPGMELHLIHYSYGVNSTEKGDLSSESTVSRIRTEHFPLTLESARPSHTSQYLCASTPLNTGELFFGEGSRLTVL.

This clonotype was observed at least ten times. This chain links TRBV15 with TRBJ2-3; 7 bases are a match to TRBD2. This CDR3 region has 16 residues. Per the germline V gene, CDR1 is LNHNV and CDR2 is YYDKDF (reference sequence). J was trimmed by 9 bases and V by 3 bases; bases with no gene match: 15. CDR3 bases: TGTGCCACCAGCAGGGACACTAGCGAACCCTTCGGGACGCAGTATTTT. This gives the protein CATSRDTSEPFGTQYF. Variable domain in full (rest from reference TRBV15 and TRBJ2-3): DAMVIQNPRYQVTQFGKPVTLSCSQTLNHNVMYWYQQKSSQAPKLLFHYYDKDFNNEADTPDNFQSRRPNTSFCFLDIRSPGLGDTAMYLCATSRDTSEPFGTQYFGPGTRLTVL.

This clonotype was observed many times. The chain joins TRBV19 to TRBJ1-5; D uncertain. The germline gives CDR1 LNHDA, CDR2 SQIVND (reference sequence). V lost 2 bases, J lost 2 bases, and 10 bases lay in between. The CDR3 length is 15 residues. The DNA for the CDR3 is TGTGCCAGTAGTATACTTTCGGTGGGCAATCAGCCCCAGCATTTT. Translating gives CASSILSVGNQPQHF.

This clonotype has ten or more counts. CDR3 nucleotide sequence: TGTGCTAGTGGTTTGGTACTAGGGGACAGCTCTAACTATGGCTACACCTTC. Its translation is CASGLVLGDSSNYGYTF. This chain links TRBV12-5 with TRBJ1-2; 7 nucleotides align to TRBD1. Germline CDR1 is LGHNT and CDR2 is FRNRAP. CDR3 length: 17 amino acids. Unmatched junction bases numbered 7, after V lost 0 bases and J lost 0 bases.

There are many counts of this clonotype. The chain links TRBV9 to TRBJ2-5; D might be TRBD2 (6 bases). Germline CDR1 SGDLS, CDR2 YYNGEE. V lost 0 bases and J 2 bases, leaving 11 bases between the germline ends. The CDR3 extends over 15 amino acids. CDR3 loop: CASSVGLAQQETQYF. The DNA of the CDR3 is TGTGCCAGCAGCGTAGGGCTAGCGCAACAAGAGACCCAGTACTTC. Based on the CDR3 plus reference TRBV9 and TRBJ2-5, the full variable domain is DSGVTQTPKHLITATGQRVTLRCSPRSGDLSVYWYQQSLDQGLQFLIQYYNGEERAKGNILERFSAQQFPDLHSELNLSSLELGDSALYFCASSVGLAQQETQYFGPGTRLLVL.

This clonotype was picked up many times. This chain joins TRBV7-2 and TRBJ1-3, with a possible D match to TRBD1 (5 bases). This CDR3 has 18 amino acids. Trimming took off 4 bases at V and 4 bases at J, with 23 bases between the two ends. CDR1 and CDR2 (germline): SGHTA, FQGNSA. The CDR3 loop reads CASSSPGGQRGSGNTIYF. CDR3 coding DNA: TGTGCCAGCAGCTCCCCGGGTGGACAAAGGGGCTCGGGAAACACCATATATTTT.

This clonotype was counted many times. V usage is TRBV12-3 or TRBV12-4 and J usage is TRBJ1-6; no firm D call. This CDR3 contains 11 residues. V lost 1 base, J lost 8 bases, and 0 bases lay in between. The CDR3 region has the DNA TGTGCCAGCAGTTTAGATTCACCCCTCCACTTT. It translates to CASSLDSPLHF.

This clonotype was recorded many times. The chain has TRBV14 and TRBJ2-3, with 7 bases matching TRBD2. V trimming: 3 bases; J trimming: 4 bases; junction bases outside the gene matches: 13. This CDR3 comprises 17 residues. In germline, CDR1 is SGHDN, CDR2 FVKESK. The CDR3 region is CASSQYTSPLAPDTQYF. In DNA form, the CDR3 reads TGTGCCAGCAGCCAGTATACCTCTCCACTAGCGCCAGATACGCAGTATTTT.

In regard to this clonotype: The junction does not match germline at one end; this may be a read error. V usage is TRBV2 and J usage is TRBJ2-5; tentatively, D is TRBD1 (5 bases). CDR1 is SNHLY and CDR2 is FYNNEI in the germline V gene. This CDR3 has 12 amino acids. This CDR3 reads CASSTARETRYF. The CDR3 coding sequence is TGTGCCAGCTCGACAGCAAGAGAGACCCGGTACTTC.

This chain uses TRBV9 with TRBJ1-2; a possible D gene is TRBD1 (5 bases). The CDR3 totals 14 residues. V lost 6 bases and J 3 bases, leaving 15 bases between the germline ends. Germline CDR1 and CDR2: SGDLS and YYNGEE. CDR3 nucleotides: TGTGCCAGCAAGTCCCGGGACGACTACTATGGCTACACCTTC. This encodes CASKSRDDYYGYTF.

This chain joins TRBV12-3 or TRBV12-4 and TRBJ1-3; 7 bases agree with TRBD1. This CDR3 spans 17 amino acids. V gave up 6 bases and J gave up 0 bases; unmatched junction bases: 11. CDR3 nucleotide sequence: TGTGCCAGCAGACAAGAAGGGACAGCCAGCTCTGGAAACACCATATATTTT. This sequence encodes CASRQEGTASSGNTIYF.

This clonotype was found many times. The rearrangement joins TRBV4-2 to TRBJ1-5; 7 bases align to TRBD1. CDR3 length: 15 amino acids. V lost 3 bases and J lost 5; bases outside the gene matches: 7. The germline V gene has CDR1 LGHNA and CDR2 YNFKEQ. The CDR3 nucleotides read TGTGCCAGCAGCCAGGAGACAGGGTTATATCAGCCCCAGCATTTT. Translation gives CASSQETGLYQPQHF.

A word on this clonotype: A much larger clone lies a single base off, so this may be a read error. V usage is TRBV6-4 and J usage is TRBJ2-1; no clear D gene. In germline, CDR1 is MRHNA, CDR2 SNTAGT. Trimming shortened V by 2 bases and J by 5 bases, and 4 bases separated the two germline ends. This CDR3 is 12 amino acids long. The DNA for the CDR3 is TGTGCCAGCAGTGACGGGAACAATGAGCAGTTCTTC. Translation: CASSDGNNEQFF.

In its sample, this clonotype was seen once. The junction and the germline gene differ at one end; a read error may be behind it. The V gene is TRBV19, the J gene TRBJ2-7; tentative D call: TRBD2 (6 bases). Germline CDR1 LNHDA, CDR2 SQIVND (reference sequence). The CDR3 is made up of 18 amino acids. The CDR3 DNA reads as TGTGCCAGTAGTATGTGGTCCGGCGGACTAACCTACATCTACGAGCGGTACTTC. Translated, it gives CASSMWSGGLTYIYERYF.

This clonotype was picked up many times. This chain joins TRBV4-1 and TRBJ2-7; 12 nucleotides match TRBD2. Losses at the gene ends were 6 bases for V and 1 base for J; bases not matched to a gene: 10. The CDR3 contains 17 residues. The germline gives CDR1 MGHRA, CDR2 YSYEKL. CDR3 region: CASSPRLGLAGSYEQYF. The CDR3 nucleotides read TGCGCCAGCAGTCCAAGATTAGGACTAGCGGGATCCTACGAGCAGTACTTC.

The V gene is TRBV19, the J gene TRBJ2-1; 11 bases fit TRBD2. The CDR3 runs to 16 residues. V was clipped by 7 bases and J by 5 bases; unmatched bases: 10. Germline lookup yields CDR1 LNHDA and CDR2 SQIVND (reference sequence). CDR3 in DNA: TGTGCCAGTACCCGTACTAGCGGGAGAGTCCACAATGAGCAGTTCTTC. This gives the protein CASTRTSGRVHNEQFF. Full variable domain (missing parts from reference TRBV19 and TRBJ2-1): DGGITQSPKYLFRKEGQNVTLSCEQNLNHDAMYWYRQDPGQGLRLIYYSQIVNDFQKGDIAEGYSVSREKKESFPLTVTSAQKNPTAFYLCASTRTSGRVHNEQFFGPGTRLTVL.

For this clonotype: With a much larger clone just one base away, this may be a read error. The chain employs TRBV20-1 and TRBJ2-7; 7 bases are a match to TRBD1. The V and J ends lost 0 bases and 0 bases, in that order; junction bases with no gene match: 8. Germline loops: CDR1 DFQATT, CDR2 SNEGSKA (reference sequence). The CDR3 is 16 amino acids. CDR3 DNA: TGCAGTGCTAGAGATCCGGACAGGCCCACCTCCTACGAGCAGTACTTC. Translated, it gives CSARDPDRPTSYEQYF.